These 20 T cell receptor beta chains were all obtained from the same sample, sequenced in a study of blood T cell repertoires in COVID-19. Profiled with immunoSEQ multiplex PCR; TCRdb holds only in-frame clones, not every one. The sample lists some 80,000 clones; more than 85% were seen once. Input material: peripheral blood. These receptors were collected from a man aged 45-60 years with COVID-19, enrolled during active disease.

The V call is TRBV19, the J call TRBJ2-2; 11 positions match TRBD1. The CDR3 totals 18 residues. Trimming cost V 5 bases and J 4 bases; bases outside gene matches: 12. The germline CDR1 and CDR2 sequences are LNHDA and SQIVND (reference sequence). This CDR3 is CASSLTGRGTGGTGELFF. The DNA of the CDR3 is TGTGCCAGTAGTCTAACCGGGAGGGGGACAGGGGGCACCGGGGAGCTGTTTTTT.

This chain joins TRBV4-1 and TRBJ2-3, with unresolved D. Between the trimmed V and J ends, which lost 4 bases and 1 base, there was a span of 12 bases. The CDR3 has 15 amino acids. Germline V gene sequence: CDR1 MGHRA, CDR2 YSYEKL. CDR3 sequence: CASSRMTGGTDTQYF. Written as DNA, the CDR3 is TGCGCCAGCAGCCGGATGACTGGCGGCACAGATACGCAGTATTTT.

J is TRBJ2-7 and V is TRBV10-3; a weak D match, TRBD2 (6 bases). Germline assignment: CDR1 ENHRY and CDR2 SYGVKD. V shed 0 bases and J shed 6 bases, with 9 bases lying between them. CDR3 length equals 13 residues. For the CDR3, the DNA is TGTGCCATCAGTGAGTCCGGGACTCCCGAGCAGTACGTC. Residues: CAISESGTPEQYV.

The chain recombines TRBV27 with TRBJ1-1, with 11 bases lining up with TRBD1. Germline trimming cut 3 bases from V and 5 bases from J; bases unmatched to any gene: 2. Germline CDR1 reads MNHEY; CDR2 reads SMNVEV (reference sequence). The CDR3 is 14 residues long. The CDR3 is CASSLGTGGTEAFF. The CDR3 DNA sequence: TGTGCCAGCAGTTTGGGGACAGGGGGGACTGAAGCTTTCTTT.

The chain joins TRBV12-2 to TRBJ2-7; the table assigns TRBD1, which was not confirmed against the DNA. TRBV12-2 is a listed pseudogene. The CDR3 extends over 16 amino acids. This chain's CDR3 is CASRHRPGQVLYEQYF. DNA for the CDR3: TGTGCAAGTCGCCACCGCCCGGGACAGGTATTGTACGAGCAGTACTTC.

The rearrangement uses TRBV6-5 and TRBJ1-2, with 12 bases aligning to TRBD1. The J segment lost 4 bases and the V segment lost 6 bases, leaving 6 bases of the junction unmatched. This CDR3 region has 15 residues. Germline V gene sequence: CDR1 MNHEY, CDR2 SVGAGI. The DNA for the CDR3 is TGTGCCAGCAGATCCGGGACAGGGGGCGGCTATGGCTACACCTTC. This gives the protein CASRSGTGGGYGYTF.

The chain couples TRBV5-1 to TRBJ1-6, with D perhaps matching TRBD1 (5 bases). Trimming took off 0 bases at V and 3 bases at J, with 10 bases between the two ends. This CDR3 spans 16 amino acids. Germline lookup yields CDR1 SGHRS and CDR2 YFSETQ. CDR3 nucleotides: TGCGCCAGCAGCTTGGAAGGGACTTACTATAATTCACCCCTCCACTTT. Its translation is CASSLEGTYYNSPLHF.

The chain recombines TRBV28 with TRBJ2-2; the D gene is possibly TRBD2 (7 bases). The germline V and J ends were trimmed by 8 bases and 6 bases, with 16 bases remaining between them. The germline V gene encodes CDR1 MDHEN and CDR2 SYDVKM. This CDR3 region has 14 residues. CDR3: CASLQRGGSGELFF. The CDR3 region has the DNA TGTGCCAGCTTGCAAAGGGGGGGATCCGGGGAGCTGTTTTTT.

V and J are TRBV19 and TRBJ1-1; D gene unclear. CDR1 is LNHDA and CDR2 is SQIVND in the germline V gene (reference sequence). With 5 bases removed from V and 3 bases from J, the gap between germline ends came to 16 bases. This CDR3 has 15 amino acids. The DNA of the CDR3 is TGTGCCAGTAGTCCGTCCGGAGGTGAAGACACTGAAGCTTTCTTT. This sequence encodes CASSPSGGEDTEAFF. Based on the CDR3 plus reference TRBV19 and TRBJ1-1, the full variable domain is DGGITQSPKYLFRKEGQNVTLSCEQNLNHDAMYWYRQDPGQGLRLIYYSQIVNDFQKGDIAEGYSVSREKKESFPLTVTSAQKNPTAFYLCASSPSGGEDTEAFFGQGTRLTVV.

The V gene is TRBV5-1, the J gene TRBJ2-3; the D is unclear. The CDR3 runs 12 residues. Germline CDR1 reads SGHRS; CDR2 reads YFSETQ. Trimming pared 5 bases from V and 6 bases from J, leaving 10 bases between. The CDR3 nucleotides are TGCGCCAGCAGTCAACTGCGGGATACGCAGTATTTT. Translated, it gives CASSQLRDTQYF. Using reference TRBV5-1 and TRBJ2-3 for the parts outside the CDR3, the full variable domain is KAGVTQTPRYLIKTRGQQVTLSCSPISGHRSVSWYQQTPGQGLQFLFEYFSETQRNKGNFPGRFSGRQFSNSRSEMNVSTLELGDSALYLCASSQLRDTQYFGPGTRLTVL.

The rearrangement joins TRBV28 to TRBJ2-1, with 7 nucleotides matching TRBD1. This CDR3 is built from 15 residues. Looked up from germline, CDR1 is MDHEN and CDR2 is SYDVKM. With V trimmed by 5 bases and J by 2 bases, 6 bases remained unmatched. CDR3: CASSDRVGAYNEQFF. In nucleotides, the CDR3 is TGTGCCAGCAGTGACAGGGTGGGAGCCTACAATGAGCAGTTCTTC.

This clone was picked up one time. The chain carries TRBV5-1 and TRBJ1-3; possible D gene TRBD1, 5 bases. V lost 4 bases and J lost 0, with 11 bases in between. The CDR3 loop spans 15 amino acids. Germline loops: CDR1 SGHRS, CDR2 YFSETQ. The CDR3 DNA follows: TGCGCCAGCAGCGCGAGCGGGACCTCTGGAAACACCATATATTTT. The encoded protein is CASSASGTSGNTIYF. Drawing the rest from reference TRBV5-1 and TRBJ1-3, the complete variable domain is KAGVTQTPRYLIKTRGQQVTLSCSPISGHRSVSWYQQTPGQGLQFLFEYFSETQRNKGNFPGRFSGRQFSNSRSEMNVSTLELGDSALYLCASSASGTSGNTIYFGEGSWLTVV.

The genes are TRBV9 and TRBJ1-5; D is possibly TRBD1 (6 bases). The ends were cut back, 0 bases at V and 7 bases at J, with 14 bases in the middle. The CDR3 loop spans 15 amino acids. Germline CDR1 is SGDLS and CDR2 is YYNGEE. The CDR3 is CASSVGAGEGQPQHF. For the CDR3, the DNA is TGTGCCAGCAGCGTAGGGGCAGGGGAGGGGCAGCCCCAGCATTTT.

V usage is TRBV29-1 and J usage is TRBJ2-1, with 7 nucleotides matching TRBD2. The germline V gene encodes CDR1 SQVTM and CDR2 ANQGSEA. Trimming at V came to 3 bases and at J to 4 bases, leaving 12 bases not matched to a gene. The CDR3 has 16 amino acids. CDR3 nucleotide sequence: TGCAGCGTTGAGTTTTTAGCGGGCCTTGCTTACAATGAGCAGTTCTTC. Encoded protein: CSVEFLAGLAYNEQFF.

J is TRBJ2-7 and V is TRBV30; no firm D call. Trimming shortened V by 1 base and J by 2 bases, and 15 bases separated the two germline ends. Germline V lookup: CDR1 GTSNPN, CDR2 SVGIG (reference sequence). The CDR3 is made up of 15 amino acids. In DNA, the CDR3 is TGTGCCTGGAGTGGGCCAGGCAGCTACACCTACGAGCAGTACTTC. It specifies CAWSGPGSYTYEQYF.

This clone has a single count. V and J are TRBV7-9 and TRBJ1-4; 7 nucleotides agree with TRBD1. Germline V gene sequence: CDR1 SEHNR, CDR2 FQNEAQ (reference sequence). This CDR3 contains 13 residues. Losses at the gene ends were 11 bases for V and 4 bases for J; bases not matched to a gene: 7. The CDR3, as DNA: TGTGCCTTACGCGACAGGGATAATGAAAAACTGTTTTTT. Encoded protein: CALRDRDNEKLFF.

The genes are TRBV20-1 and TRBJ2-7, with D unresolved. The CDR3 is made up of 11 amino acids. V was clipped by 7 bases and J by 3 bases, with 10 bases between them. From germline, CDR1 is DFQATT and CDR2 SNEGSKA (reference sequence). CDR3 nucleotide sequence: TGCAGTGGAGACACCGGCTACGAGCAGTACTTC. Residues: CSGDTGYEQYF.

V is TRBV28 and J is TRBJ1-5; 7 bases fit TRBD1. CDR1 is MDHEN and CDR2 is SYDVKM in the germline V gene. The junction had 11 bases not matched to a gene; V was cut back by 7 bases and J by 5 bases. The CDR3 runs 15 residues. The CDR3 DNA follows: TGTGCCAGCACCAGGGGGGACGAGGGGCATCAGCCCCAGCATTTT. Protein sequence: CASTRGDEGHQPQHF. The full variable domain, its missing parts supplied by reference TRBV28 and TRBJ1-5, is DVKVTQSSRYLVKRTGEKVFLECVQDMDHENMFWYRQDPGLGLRLIYFSYDVKMKEKGDIPEGYSVSREKKERFSLILESASTNQTSMYLCASTRGDEGHQPQHFGDGTRLSIL.

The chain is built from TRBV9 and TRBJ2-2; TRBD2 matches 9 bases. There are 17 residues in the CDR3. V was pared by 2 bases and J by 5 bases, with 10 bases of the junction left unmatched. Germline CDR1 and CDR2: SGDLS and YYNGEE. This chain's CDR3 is CASSVGAAGGPTGELFF. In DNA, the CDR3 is TGTGCCAGCAGCGTGGGGGCCGCGGGAGGGCCGACCGGGGAGCTGTTTTTT.

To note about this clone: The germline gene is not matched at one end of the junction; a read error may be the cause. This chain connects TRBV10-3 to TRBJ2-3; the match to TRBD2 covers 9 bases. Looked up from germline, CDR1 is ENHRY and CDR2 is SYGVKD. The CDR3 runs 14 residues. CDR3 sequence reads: CAIRTGTSIDTQYF. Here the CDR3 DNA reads TGTGCCATCAGAACCGGGACTAGCATAGATACGCAGTATTTT.